Listed below are T cell receptor beta chains from one sample, sequenced in a study of T cells in Graves' hyperthyroidism and ophthalmopathy. From the multiplex PCR reads, TCRdb called clonotypes with MiXCR, one entry per CDR3 protein. The table includes 350,000 to 400,000 distinct CDR3 sequences, approximately 15% detected once. Sequencing was carried out using blood. All receptors come from a woman in her sixties or seventies with Graves' hyperthyroidism. Both conserved end residues are part of each CDR3. A D gene is named only where the DNA matches it firmly. Some rows have no size entry. The others give once, few or many, or a class for an expanded clone.

clone size,J gene,V gene,D gene,CDR3 DNA,CDR3 protein
many,TRBJ2-1,TRBV5-1,-,TGCGCCAGCTCCCAAACTAGGCCTCCACCCCTGGCCTACAATGAGCAGTTCTTC,CASSQTRPPPLAYNEQFF
few,TRBJ1-2,TRBV18,TRBD1,TGTGCCAGCTCTTCGACAGGGGCGGTCTATGGCTACACCTTC,CASSSTGAVYGYTF
many,TRBJ2-5,TRBV5-1,TRBD1,TGCGCCAGCTACCAGGGACAGATAAACCAAGAGACCCAGTACTTC,CASYQGQINQETQYF
many,TRBJ2-7,TRBV7-8,TRBD2,TGTGCCAGCAGCTTAGTAACTAGCGGGAGCGAGCAGTACTTC,CASSLVTSGSEQYF
many,TRBJ1-1,TRBV27,-,TGTGCCAGCAGTTTACGGGGGACCCTGTTGGAAGCTTTCTTT,CASSLRGTLLEAFF
many,TRBJ2-7,TRBV5-1,-,TGCGCCAGCAGCTTGGAGGCGGGAACGGGTGAGCAGTACTTC,CASSLEAGTGEQYF
once,TRBJ2-1,TRBV12-3/TRBV12-4,-,TGTGCCAGCAGTCCGGGCCTTAGGGTCTATGAGCAGTTCTTC,CASSPGLRVYEQFF
-,TRBJ1-4,TRBV7-2,-,TGTGCCAGCAGCGGGAAAGGGACTGGTAATGAAAAACTGTTTTTT,CASSGKGTGNEKLFF
many,TRBJ2-7,TRBV12-3/TRBV12-4,-,TGTGCCAGCAGTTTAGTCGAGGTGCCCTACGAGCAGTACTTC,CASSLVEVPYEQYF
many,TRBJ1-5,TRBV18,TRBD1,TGTGCCAGCTCACAGGGACAGATCAATCAGCCCCAGCATTTT,CASSQGQINQPQHF
few,TRBJ2-7,TRBV28,TRBD1,TGTGCCAGCGGGACAGGGGGCGGCGGGTACTCCTACGAGCAGTACTTC,CASGTGGGGYSYEQYF
few,TRBJ1-1,TRBV28,-,TGTGCCAGCAGCTCCAATAACGGGGGGACTGAAGCTTTCTTT,CASSSNNGGTEAFF
many,TRBJ1-3,TRBV28,-,TGTGCCAGCAGACAGCCCTACACCTTTGGAAACACCATATATTTT,CASRQPYTFGNTIYF
many,TRBJ2-7,TRBV28,TRBD2,TGTGCCAGCAGATGGGGGGGGGGGAGCTCCTACGAGCAGTACTTC,CASRWGGGSSYEQYF